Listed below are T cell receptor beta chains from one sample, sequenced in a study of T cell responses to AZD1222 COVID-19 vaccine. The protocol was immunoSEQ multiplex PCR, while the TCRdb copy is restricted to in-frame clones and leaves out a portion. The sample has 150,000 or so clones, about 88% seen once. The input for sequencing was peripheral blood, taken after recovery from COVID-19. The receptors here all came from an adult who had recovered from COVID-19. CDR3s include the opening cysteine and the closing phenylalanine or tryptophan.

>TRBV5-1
CASSLISGQGYEQYF
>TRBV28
CASSYPGLSAFF
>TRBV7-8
CASSPRDRLNQPQHF
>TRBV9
CASSVGTSGGLDGELFF
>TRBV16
CASSQRRTGTGELFF
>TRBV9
CASSSTRGRGLNNEQFF
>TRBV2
CASRSTENTEAFF
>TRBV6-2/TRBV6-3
CASSDRRVTNEKLFF
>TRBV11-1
CASSLTGSLYEQYF
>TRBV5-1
CASQTSGTYNEQFF
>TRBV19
CASSIDWIRGGPNEQFF
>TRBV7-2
CASSSSSGNTIYF
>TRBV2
CASSLYQGNTEAFF
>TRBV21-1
CASRNHGDEQYF
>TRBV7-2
CASSRTTGTGMDGYTF
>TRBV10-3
CAISESGGAGETQYF
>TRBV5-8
CASSWGGRRDVNTEAFF
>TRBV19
CASSVTGADYNEQFF
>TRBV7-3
CASSLTAGANVLTF
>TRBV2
CASSDAAFF
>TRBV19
CASSILFPSTEAFF
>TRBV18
CASSPAGGPTEQYF
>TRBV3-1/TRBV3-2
CASSRQGIVDEQYF
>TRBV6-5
CASNTWGGYQPQHF
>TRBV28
CASSTTDEGYSNQPQHF
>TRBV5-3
CARSLGRVNTEAFF
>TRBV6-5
CASSGVATNEKLFF
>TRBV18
CASSPNQGSGENTEAFF
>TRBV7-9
CASLLGTGMNTEAFF
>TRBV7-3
CASSRSVTNTEAFF
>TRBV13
CASSSWTSGGEKETQYF
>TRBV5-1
CASSGTRSGELFF
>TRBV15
CATSRDLGAEQFF
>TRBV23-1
CASSPRGGQGLFGTEAFF
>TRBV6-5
CASSNQGTGNTIYF
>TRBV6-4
CASRLTLTDTQYF
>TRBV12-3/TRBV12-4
CASSLQSYGYTF